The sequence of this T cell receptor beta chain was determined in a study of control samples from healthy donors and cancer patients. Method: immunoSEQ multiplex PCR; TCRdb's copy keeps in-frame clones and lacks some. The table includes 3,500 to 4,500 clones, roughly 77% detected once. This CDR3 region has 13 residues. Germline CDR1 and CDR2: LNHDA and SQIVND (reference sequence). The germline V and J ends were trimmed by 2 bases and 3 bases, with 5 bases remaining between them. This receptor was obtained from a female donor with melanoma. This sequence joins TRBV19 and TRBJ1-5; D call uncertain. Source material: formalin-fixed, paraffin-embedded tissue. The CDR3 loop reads CASSIRFNQPQHF. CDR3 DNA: TGTGCCAGTAGTATAAGATTCAATCAGCCCCAGCATTTT.